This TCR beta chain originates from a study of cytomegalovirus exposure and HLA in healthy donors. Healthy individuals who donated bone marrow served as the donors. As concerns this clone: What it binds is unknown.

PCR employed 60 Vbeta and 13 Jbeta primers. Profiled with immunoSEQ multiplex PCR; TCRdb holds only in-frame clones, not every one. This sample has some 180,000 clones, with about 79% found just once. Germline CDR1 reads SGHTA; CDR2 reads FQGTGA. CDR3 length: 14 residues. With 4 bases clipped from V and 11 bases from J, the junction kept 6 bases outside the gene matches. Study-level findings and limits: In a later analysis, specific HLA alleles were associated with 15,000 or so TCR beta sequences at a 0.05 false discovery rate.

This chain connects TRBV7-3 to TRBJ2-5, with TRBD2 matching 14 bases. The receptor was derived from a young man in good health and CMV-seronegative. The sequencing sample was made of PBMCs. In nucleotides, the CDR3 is TGTGCCAGCAGCTCGGGACTAGCGGGGGCCCGGCAGTACTTC. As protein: CASSSGLAGARQYF. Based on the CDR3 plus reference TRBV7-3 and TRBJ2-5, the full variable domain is GAGVSQTPSNKVTEKGKYVELRCDPISGHTALYWYRQSLGQGPEFLIYFQGTGAADDSGLPNDRFFAVRPEGSVSTLKIQRTERGDSAVYLCASSSGLAGARQYFGPGTRLLVL.